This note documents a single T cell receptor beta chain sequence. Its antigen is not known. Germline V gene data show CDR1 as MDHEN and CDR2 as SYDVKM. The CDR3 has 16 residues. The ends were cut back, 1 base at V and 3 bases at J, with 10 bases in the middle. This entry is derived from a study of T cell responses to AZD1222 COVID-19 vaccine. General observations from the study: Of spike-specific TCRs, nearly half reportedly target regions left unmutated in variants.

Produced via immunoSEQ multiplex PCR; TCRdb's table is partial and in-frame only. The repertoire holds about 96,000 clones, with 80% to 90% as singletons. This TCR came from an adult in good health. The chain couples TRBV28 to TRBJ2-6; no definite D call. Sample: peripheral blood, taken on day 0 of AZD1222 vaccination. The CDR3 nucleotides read TGTGCCAGCAGTTTATTTCCCCTTGATGGGGCCAACGTCCTGACTTTC. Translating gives CASSLFPLDGANVLTF.